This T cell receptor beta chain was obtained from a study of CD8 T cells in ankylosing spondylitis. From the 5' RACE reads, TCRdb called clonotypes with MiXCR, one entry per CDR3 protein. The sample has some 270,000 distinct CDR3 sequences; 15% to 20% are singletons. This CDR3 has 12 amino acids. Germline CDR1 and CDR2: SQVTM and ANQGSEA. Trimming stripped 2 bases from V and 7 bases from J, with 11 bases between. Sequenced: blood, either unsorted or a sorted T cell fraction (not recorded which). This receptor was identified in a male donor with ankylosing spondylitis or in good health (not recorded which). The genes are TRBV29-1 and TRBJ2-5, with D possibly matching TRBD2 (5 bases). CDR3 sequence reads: CSVESVEGTQYF. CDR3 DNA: TGCAGCGTTGAATCGGTCGAGGGGACCCAGTACTTC.